This is a list of T cell receptor beta chains from one sample in a study of cytomegalovirus exposure and HLA in healthy donors. Sequencing was performed with immunoSEQ multiplex PCR; in TCRdb, only in-frame clones are kept and a portion is missing. The sample has approximately 210,000 clones. The sequenced sample consisted of PBMCs. The receptor set was obtained from a woman aged 25 to 39 in good health and CMV-seropositive. The CDR3 runs from the conserved cysteine through the conserved F or W.

CDR3aa: CASSLTEQVEAFF
j_gene: TRBJ1-1
v_gene: TRBV27
len: 13

CDR3aa: CASSLGTSGGYEQYF
j_gene: TRBJ2-7
v_gene: TRBV5-1
len: 15

CDR3aa: CASTKQGWNEKLFF
j_gene: TRBJ1-4
v_gene: TRBV2
len: 14

CDR3aa: CASSSGTSGRNEQFF
j_gene: TRBJ2-1
v_gene: TRBV11-3
len: 15

CDR3aa: CASRFRAGMNTEAFF
j_gene: TRBJ1-1
v_gene: TRBV6-4
len: 15

CDR3aa: CASSLVRGDPRETQYF
j_gene: TRBJ2-5
v_gene: TRBV7-8
len: 16

CDR3aa: CASSSRLVSTDTQYF
j_gene: TRBJ2-3
v_gene: TRBV7-9
len: 15

CDR3aa: CASGGTGAFADTQYF
j_gene: TRBJ2-3
v_gene: TRBV6-1
len: 15

CDR3aa: CASSLAPGQGGWDEQYF
j_gene: TRBJ2-7
v_gene: TRBV7-2
len: 17

CDR3aa: CASGTGVSSTDTQYF
j_gene: TRBJ2-3
v_gene: TRBV6-1
len: 15

CDR3aa: CASSYRGRGATLTDTQYF
j_gene: TRBJ2-3
v_gene: TRBV7-6
len: 18

CDR3aa: CASSEAMAGAGEQYF
j_gene: NA
v_gene: TRBV6-1
len: 15

CDR3aa: CAWTTGLRKLFF
j_gene: TRBJ1-4
v_gene: TRBV30
len: 12

CDR3aa: CASSLGYGQIASLNYGYTF
j_gene: TRBJ1-2
v_gene: TRBV5-1
len: 19

CDR3aa: CASSRAGTGHQPQHF
j_gene: TRBJ1-5
v_gene: TRBV28
len: 15

CDR3aa: CASSGVFRLAGTDTQYF
j_gene: TRBJ2-3
v_gene: TRBV10-2
len: 17

CDR3aa: CASERGGASTDTQYF
j_gene: TRBJ2-3
v_gene: TRBV10-2
len: 15

CDR3aa: CASSPQGSTEAFF
j_gene: TRBJ1-1
v_gene: TRBV27
len: 13

CDR3aa: CATRRGVLTNYGYTF
j_gene: TRBJ1-2
v_gene: TRBV10-3
len: 15

CDR3aa: CASRRGLNTGELFF
j_gene: TRBJ2-2
v_gene: TRBV2
len: 14

CDR3aa: CASSLFSVLSYNEQFF
j_gene: TRBJ2-1
v_gene: TRBV7-6
len: 16

CDR3aa: CASSLELKETQYF
j_gene: TRBJ2-5
v_gene: TRBV5-1
len: 13

CDR3aa: CASSSGTGAHEQYF
j_gene: TRBJ2-7
v_gene: TRBV27
len: 14

CDR3aa: CASRGGGGGQPQHF
j_gene: TRBJ1-5
v_gene: TRBV25-1
len: 14

CDR3aa: CASSQTGTGSAGELFF
j_gene: TRBJ2-2
v_gene: TRBV18
len: 16

CDR3aa: CASRTGTSDEQYF
j_gene: TRBJ2-7
v_gene: TRBV2
len: 13

CDR3aa: CASSQHGLASTGELFF
j_gene: TRBJ2-2
v_gene: TRBV11-2
len: 16

CDR3aa: CASSPNGGFDEQFF
j_gene: TRBJ2-1
v_gene: TRBV11-2
len: 14

CDR3aa: CAWSEGADTQYF
j_gene: TRBJ2-3
v_gene: TRBV30
len: 12

CDR3aa: CASSLRPGTEYGYTF
j_gene: TRBJ1-2
v_gene: TRBV5-1
len: 15

CDR3aa: CASSPGGYRDGTEAFF
j_gene: TRBJ1-1
v_gene: TRBV28
len: 16

CDR3aa: CASSARQADNEQFF
j_gene: TRBJ2-1
v_gene: TRBV19
len: 14

CDR3aa: CASSQWDRQGNTQYF
j_gene: TRBJ2-3
v_gene: TRBV7-9
len: 15

CDR3aa: CSVVRGGGTEAFF
j_gene: TRBJ1-1
v_gene: TRBV29-1
len: 13

CDR3aa: CASIPGTGIYEQYF
j_gene: TRBJ2-7
v_gene: TRBV6-5
len: 14

CDR3aa: CASSAATGGSSGANVLTF
j_gene: TRBJ2-6
v_gene: TRBV5-4
len: 18

CDR3aa: CAWSLAGGPSRFF
j_gene: TRBJ2-1
v_gene: TRBV30
len: 13

CDR3aa: CASSPGTGDLLQFF
j_gene: TRBJ2-1
v_gene: TRBV5-1
len: 14

CDR3aa: CASSLAPGWTEAFF
j_gene: TRBJ1-1
v_gene: TRBV7-2
len: 14

CDR3aa: CATSSLRTSGREFAGELFF
j_gene: TRBJ2-2
v_gene: TRBV15
len: 19

CDR3aa: CASSLSRGPSYEQYF
j_gene: TRBJ2-7
v_gene: TRBV11-3
len: 15

CDR3aa: CASSPGQGRIANTGELFF
j_gene: TRBJ2-2
v_gene: TRBV19
len: 18

CDR3aa: CASSQNGGVGRETQYF
j_gene: TRBJ2-5
v_gene: TRBV4-3
len: 16

CDR3aa: CASSVPSGSSTDTQYF
j_gene: TRBJ2-3
v_gene: TRBV9
len: 16

CDR3aa: CASSLTSYHTEAFF
j_gene: TRBJ1-1
v_gene: TRBV6-5
len: 14

CDR3aa: CASSLDSRNGNTIYF
j_gene: TRBJ1-3
v_gene: TRBV5-1
len: 15

CDR3aa: CASSERQAMNTEAFF
j_gene: TRBJ1-1
v_gene: TRBV9
len: 15

CDR3aa: CASSSRQGIIYGYTF
j_gene: TRBJ1-2
v_gene: TRBV6-5
len: 15

CDR3aa: CASSLARYTEAFF
j_gene: TRBJ1-1
v_gene: TRBV7-8
len: 13

CDR3aa: CTSSPPGDYGYTF
j_gene: TRBJ1-2
v_gene: TRBV7-2
len: 13

CDR3aa: CASSFTAGEQYF
j_gene: TRBJ2-7
v_gene: TRBV11-2
len: 12

CDR3aa: CASSQEVGKGGGIVNEQFF
j_gene: TRBJ2-1
v_gene: TRBV4-2
len: 19

CDR3aa: CASSRQGTYNEQFF
j_gene: TRBJ2-1
v_gene: TRBV6-6
len: 14

CDR3aa: CASSEYRGARTEAFF
j_gene: TRBJ1-1
v_gene: TRBV5-1
len: 15

CDR3aa: CASSLRVMSTDTQYF
j_gene: TRBJ2-3
v_gene: TRBV27
len: 15

CDR3aa: CASSRAGHQETQYF
j_gene: TRBJ2-5
v_gene: TRBV28
len: 14

CDR3aa: CASRKEFRQGANEQYF
j_gene: TRBJ2-7
v_gene: TRBV23-1
len: 16

CDR3aa: CASSSIRVGGNTEAFF
j_gene: TRBJ1-1
v_gene: TRBV5-5
len: 16